Listed here are 11 T cell receptor beta chains from one sample, sequenced in a study of OX40 agonist ivuxolimab in advanced cancers. Some clones are missing from TCRdb's copy, which holds only in-frame ones; the method was immunoSEQ multiplex PCR. In the table there are about 73,000 clones, 85% to 90% of which are singletons. The sequences come from CD4+ or CD8+ T cells sorted from blood, collected in a trial of the OX40 agonist ivuxolimab. The receptors derive from an adult with an advanced solid tumor such as melanoma, head and neck, liver or kidney cancer.

J is TRBJ1-3 and V is TRBV28; D is undetermined. The CDR3 is 16 residues long. The V and J ends lost 2 bases and 0 bases respectively, with 11 bases between them. Germline CDR1 MDHEN, CDR2 SYDVKM. Written as DNA, the CDR3 is TGTGCCAGCAGTTTACAGGCTCGCCCCTCTGGAAACACCATATATTTT. It translates to CASSLQARPSGNTIYF.

The chain uses TRBV9 and TRBJ2-7, with 7 bases matching TRBD1. This CDR3 comprises 15 residues. Per the germline V gene, CDR1 is SGDLS and CDR2 is YYNGEE. Trimming took 2 bases from V and 4 from J; bases not matched to a gene: 9. Written as DNA, the CDR3 is TGTGCCAGCAGCGTTAGTGGGGACAGCGATTACGAGCAGTACTTC. This gives the protein CASSVSGDSDYEQYF.

The CDR3 sequence is CASRTEWGMAFF. The CDR3 DNA sequence: TGCGCCAGCAGAACCGAGTGGGGGATGGCTTTCTTT. The V gene is TRBV5-1, the J gene TRBJ1-1, with D perhaps matching TRBD1 (5 bases). CDR3 length equals 12 residues. Trimming left V 5 bases short and J 11 bases short, with 16 bases between. From germline, CDR1 is SGHRS and CDR2 YFSETQ.

The chain carries TRBV9 and TRBJ2-2; D call uncertain. Germline V CDR1 and CDR2: SGDLS, YYNGEE. The CDR3 spans 17 residues. The V end lost 1 base, the J end lost 4 bases, and 17 bases lay between the germline ends. As DNA, the CDR3 is TGTGCCAGCAGCGTAACCTGGGGTAGTATAGTCACCGGGGAGCTGTTTTTT. Its protein product is CASSVTWGSIVTGELFF.

This chain joins TRBV7-3 and TRBJ2-3; unclear D gene. CDR3 size: 15 residues. Per germline, CDR1 SGHTA and CDR2 FQGTGA. The V gene lost 0 bases and the J gene lost 0 bases, with 7 bases spanning the gap. The CDR3 nucleotides read TGTGCCAGCAGCTTAACCACTACTAGCACAGATACGCAGTATTTT. Protein sequence: CASSLTTTSTDTQYF.

The chain employs TRBV6-1 and TRBJ2-5; D unclear. The germline CDR1 and CDR2 sequences are MNHNS and SASEGT. The CDR3 runs to 13 residues. V dropped 1 base and J dropped 9 bases, with 12 bases sitting between them. The DNA for the CDR3 is TGTGCCAGCAGTGAAGAGCCCGGTATGGCCCAGTACTTC. Translation: CASSEEPGMAQYF.

This rearrangement joins TRBV6-5 to TRBJ2-1; 8 bases map to TRBD2. Germline values: CDR1 MNHEY, CDR2 SVGAGI. This CDR3 comprises 15 residues. V was clipped by 2 bases and J by 10 bases; unmatched bases: 10. Here the CDR3 reads CASSYQREIGKEQFF. The CDR3 DNA reads as TGTGCCAGCAGTTACCAGCGGGAGATCGGAAAGGAGCAGTTCTTC.

J is TRBJ2-5 and V is TRBV7-6; D is undetermined. CDR3 size: 13 residues. V was pared by 5 bases and J by 5 bases, with 12 bases between. Germline-derived CDR1 and CDR2 are SGHVS and FNYEAQ. The CDR3 DNA reads TGTGCCAGCAGCCCGTGGGTACGTGAGACCCAGTACTTC. Encoded protein: CASSPWVRETQYF.

The chain carries TRBV7-3 and TRBJ2-6; TRBD1 agrees at 7 bases. Germline V gives CDR1 SGHTA, CDR2 FQGTGA. The J segment lost 4 bases and the V segment lost 5 bases, leaving 8 bases of the junction unmatched. The CDR3 contains 16 residues. The CDR3 protein is CASSPQGLSGANVLTF. CDR3 bases: TGTGCCAGCAGCCCACAGGGGCTTTCCGGGGCCAACGTCCTGACTTTC.

The CDR3, as DNA: TGTGCCAGCCTCGACAGTTACGAGCAGTACTTC. Translating it yields CASLDSYEQYF. The chain couples TRBV28 to TRBJ2-7, with D tentatively TRBD1 (5 bases). Trimming removed 8 bases at V and 4 bases at J, with 9 bases between. CDR3 length: 11 residues. Germline V gene data show CDR1 as MDHEN and CDR2 as SYDVKM.

The chain recombines TRBV29-1 with TRBJ2-7; 9 bases agree with TRBD1. CDR3 length equals 13 residues. CDR1 SQVTM and CDR2 ANQGSEA come from the germline V gene. The J segment lost 4 bases and the V segment lost 7 bases, leaving 8 bases of the junction unmatched. Here the CDR3 DNA reads TGCAGCGGCCGGGACAGGGTGGGTTACGAGCAGTACTTC. It specifies CSGRDRVGYEQYF.